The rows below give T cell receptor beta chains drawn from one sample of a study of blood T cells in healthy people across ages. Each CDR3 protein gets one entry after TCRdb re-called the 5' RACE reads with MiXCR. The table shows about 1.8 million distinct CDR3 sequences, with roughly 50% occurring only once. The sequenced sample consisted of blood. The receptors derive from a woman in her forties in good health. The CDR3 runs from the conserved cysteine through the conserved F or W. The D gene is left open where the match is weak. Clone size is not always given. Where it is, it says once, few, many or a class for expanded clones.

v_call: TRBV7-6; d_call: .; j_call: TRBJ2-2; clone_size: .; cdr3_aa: CASSYQTRGGELFF; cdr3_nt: TGTGCCAGCAGCTACCAAACTCGAGGCGGGGAGCTGTTTTTT
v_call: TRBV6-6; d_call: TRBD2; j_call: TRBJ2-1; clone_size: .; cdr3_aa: CASRTSPNYNEQFF; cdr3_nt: TGTGCCAGCAGGACTAGCCCTAACTACAATGAGCAGTTCTTC
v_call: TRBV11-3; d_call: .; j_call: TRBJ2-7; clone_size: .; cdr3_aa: CASILAKEPLISYEQYF; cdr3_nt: TGTGCCAGCATCTTAGCGAAAGAACCGCTGATTTCCTACGAGCAGTACTTC
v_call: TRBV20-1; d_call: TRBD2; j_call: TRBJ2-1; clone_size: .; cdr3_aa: CSARDRTSGNERFF; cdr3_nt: TGCAGTGCTAGAGATAGGACTAGCGGCAATGAGCGGTTCTTC
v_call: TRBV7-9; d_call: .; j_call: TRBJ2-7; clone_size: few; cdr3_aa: CASSLIRGEQYF; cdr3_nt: TGTGCCAGCAGCTTAATTCGCGGTGAGCAGTACTTC
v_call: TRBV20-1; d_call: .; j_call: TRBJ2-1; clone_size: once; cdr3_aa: CSARDLDRAGFTEQFF; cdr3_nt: TGCAGTGCTAGAGATCTTGACAGAGCAGGGTTTACTGAGCAGTTCTTC
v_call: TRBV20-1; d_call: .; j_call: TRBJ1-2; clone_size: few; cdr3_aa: CSAREGANYGYTF; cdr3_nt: TGCAGTGCTAGGGAGGGGGCTAACTATGGCTACACCTTC
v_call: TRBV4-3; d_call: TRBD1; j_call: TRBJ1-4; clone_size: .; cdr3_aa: CASSQDRDRDEKLFF; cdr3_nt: TGCGCCAGCAGCCAAGACCGGGACAGGGATGAAAAACTGTTTTTT
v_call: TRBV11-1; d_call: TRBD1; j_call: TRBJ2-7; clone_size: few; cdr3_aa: CASTGDRGRATYEQYF; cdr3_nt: TGTGCCAGCACCGGGGACAGGGGCAGGGCGACCTACGAGCAGTACTTC
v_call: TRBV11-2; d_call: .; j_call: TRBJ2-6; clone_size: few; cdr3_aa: CASSLDNDSGANVLTF; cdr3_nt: TGTGCCAGCAGCTTAGACAACGACTCTGGGGCCAACGTCCTGACTTTC
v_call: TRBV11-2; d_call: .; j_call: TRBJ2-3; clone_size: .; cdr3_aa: CASSLDQTPDTQYF; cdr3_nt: TGTGCCAGCAGCTTAGATCAGACCCCAGATACGCAGTATTTT
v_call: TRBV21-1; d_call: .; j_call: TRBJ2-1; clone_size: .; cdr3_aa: CASSKALESGGAYNEQFF; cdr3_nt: TGTGCCAGCAGCAAAGCCCTGGAAAGCGGGGGGGCGTACAATGAGCAGTTCTTC
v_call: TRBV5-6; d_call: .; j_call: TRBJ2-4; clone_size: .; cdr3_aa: CASSLGGAVLGQYF; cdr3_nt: TGTGCCAGCAGCTTGGGGGGAGCAGTTCTAGGGCAGTACTTC
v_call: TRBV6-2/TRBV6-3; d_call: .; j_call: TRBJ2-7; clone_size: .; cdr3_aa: CASSYSSVKDEQYF; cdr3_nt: TGTGCCAGCAGTTACTCGTCAGTTAAGGACGAGCAGTACTTC
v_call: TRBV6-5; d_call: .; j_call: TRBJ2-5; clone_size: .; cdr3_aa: CASSFAPSIYQETQYF; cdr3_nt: TGTGCCAGCAGTTTCGCGCCATCCATTTACCAAGAGACCCAGTACTTC
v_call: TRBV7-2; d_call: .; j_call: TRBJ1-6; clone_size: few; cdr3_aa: CASSLLPGSPLHF; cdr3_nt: TGTGCCAGCAGCTTATTGCCGGGTTCACCCCTCCACTTT
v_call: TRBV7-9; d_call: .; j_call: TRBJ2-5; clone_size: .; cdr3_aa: CASRSGPLGTQYF; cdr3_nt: TGCGCCAGCAGGTCGGGGCCTTTAGGGACCCAGTACTTC
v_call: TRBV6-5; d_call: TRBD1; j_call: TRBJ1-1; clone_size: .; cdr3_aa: CATNGQGSNTEAFF; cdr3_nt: TGTGCCACCAATGGACAGGGGAGTAACACTGAAGCTTTCTTT
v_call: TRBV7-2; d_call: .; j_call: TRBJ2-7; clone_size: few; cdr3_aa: CASSPWGQGPEQYF; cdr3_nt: TGTGCCAGCAGCCCATGGGGCCAGGGACCCGAGCAGTACTTC
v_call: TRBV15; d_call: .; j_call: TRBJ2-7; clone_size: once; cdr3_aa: CATSIRGSYEQYF; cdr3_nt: TGTGCCACCAGTATAAGGGGATCCTACGAGCAGTACTTC